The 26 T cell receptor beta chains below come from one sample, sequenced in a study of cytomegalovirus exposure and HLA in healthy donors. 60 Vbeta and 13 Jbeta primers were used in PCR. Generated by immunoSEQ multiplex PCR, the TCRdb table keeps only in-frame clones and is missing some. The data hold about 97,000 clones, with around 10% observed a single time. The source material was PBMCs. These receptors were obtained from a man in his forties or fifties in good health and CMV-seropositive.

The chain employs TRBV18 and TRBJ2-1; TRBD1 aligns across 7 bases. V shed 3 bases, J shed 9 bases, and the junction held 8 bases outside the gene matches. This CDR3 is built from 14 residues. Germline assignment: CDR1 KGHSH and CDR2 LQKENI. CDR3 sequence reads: CASSPETGVGEQFF. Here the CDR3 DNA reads TGTGCCAGCTCACCCGAAACAGGGGTCGGTGAGCAGTTCTTC.

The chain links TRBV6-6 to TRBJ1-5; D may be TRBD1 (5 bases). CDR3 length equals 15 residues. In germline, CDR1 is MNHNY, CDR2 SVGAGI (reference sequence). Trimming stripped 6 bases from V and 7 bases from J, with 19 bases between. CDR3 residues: CASSRAGGAGQPQHF. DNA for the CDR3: TGTGCCAGCAGCCGAGCCGGCGGGGCAGGGCAGCCCCAGCATTTT.

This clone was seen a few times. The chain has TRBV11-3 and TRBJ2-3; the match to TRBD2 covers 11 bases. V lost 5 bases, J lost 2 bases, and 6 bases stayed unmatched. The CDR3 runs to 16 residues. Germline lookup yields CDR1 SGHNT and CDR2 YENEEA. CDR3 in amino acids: CASSTGLAVHTDTQYF. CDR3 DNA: TGTGCCAGCAGCACGGGACTAGCGGTGCACACAGATACGCAGTATTTT.

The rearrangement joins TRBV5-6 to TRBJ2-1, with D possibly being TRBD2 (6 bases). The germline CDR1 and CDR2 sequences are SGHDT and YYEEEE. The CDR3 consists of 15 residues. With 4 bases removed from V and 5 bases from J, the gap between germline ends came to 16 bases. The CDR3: CASSLTGLLNNEQFF. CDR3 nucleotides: TGTGCCAGCAGCCTTACGGGACTGTTAAACAATGAGCAGTTCTTC.

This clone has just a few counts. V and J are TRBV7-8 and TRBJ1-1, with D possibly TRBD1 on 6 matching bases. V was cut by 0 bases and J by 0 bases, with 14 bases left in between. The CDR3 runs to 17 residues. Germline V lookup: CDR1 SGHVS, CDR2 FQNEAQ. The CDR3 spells CASSLAPGGGLNTEAFF. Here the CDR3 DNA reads TGTGCCAGCAGCTTAGCGCCCGGGGGGGGGCTGAACACTGAAGCTTTCTTT.

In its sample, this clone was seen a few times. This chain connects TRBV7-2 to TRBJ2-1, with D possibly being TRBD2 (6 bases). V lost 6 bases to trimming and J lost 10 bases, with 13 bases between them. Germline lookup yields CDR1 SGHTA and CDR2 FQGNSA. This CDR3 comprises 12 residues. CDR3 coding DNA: TGTGCCAGCAGTCGGCTAGCGTTCGAGCAGTTCTTC. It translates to CASSRLAFEQFF.

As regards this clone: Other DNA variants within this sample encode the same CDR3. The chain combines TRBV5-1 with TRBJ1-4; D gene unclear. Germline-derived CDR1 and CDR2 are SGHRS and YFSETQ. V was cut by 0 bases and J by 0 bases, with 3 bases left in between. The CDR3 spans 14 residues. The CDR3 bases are TGCGCCAGCAGCTTGGCAGCAACTAATGAAAAACTGTTTTTT. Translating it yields CASSLAATNEKLFF.

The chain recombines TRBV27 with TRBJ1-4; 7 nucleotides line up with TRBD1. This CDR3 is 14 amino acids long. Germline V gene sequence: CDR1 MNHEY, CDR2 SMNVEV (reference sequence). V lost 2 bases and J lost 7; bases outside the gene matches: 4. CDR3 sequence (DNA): TGTGCCAGCAGTTTAGAGGGGGCCGGTGAAAAACTGTTTTTT. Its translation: CASSLEGAGEKLFF.

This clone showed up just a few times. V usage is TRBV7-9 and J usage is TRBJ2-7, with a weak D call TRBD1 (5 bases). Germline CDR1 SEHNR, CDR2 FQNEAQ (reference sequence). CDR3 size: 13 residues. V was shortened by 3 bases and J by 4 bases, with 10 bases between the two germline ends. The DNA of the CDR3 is TGTGCCAGCAGCTTTCAGGGTTCTTACGAGCAGTACTTC. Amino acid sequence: CASSFQGSYEQYF.

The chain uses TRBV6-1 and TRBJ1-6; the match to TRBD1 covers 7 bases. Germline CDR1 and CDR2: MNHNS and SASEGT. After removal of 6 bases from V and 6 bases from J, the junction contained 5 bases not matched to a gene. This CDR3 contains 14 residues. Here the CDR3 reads CASSSGQANSPLHF. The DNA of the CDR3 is TGTGCCAGCAGCTCTGGACAGGCTAATTCACCCCTCCACTTT.

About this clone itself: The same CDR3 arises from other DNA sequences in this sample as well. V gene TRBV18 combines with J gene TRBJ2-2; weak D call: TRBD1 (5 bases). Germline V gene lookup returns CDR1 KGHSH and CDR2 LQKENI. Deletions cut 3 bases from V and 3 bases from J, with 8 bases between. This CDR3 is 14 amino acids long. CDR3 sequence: CASSPIQDTGELFF. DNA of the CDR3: TGTGCCAGCTCACCCATACAGGACACCGGGGAGCTGTTTTTT.

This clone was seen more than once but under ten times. CDR3 residues: CASRGLPPYNEQFF. In DNA, the CDR3 is TGTGCCAGCAGGGGACTCCCGCCCTACAATGAGCAGTTCTTC. The chain joins TRBV6-6 to TRBJ2-1, with a weak D call TRBD2 (6 bases). The CDR3 covers 14 residues. CDR1 and CDR2 from the germline V gene are MNHNY and SVGAGI (reference sequence). V lost 6 bases, J lost 2 bases, and 11 bases lay in between.

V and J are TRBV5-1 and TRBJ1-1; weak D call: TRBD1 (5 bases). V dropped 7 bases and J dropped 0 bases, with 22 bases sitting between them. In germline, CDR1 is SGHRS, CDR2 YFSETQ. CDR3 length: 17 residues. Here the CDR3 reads CASSSGYGGRMNTEAFF. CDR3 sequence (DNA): TGCGCCAGCTCCTCTGGGTATGGGGGGAGGATGAACACTGAAGCTTTCTTT.

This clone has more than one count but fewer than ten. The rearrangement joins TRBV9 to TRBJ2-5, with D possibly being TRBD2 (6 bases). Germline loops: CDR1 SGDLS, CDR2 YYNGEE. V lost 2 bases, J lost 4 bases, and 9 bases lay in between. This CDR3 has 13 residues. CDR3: CASSVLSGETQYF. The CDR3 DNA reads TGTGCCAGCAGCGTTCTTAGCGGAGAGACCCAGTACTTC.

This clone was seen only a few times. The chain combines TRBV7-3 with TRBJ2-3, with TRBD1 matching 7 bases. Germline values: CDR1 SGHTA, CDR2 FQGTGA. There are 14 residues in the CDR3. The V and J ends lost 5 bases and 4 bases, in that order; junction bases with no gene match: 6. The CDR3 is CASSLPDRADTQYF. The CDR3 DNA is TGTGCCAGCAGCCTACCAGACAGGGCAGATACGCAGTATTTT. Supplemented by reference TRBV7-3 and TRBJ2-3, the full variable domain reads GAGVSQTPSNKVTEKGKYVELRCDPISGHTALYWYRQSLGQGPEFLIYFQGTGAADDSGLPNDRFFAVRPEGSVSTLKIQRTERGDSAVYLCASSLPDRADTQYFGPGTRLTVL.

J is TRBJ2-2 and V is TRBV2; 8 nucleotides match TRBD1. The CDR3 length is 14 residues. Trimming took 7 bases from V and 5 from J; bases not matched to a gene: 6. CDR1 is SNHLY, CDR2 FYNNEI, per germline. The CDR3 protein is CASNPDRGTGELFF. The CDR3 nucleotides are TGTGCCAGCAACCCAGACAGGGGAACCGGGGAGCTGTTTTTT.

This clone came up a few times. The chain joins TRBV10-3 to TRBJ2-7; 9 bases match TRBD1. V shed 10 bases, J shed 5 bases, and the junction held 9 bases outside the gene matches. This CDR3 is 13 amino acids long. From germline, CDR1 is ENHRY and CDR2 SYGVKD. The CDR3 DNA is TGTGCCACCAAGGGGACAGGGCGGGACGAGCAGTACTTC. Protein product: CATKGTGRDEQYF.

The CDR3 DNA is TGTGCCAGCAGCGACAGGGGTATGGCCCTATACGAGCAGTACTTC. Protein sequence: CASSDRGMALYEQYF. This chain links TRBV21-1 with TRBJ2-7; TRBD1 reflects the table's D call only, with no check against the DNA. TRBV21-1 represents a pseudogene. The CDR3 contains 15 residues.

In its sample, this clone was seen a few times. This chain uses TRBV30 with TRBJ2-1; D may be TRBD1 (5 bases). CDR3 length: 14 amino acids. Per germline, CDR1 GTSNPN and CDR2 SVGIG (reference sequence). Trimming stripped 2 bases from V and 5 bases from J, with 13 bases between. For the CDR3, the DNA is TGTGCCTGGAGTAGCGCACAGGCCCACAATGAGCAGTTCTTC. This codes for CAWSSAQAHNEQFF.

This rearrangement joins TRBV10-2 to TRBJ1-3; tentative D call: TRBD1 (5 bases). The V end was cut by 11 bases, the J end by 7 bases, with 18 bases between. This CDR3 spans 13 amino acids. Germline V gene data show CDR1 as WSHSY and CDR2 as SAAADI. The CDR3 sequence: CASGESGWNTIYF. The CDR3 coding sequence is TGCGCCTCGGGGGAGTCCGGTTGGAACACCATATATTTT.

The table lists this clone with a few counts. The CDR3 loop is CASSLAVGRGFHEQYF. CDR3 nucleotide sequence: TGCGCCAGCAGCTTGGCGGTGGGCAGGGGATTCCACGAGCAGTACTTC. V gene TRBV5-1 combines with J gene TRBJ2-7, with TRBD1 as a possible D gene (6 bases). From germline, CDR1 is SGHRS and CDR2 YFSETQ. CDR3 length equals 16 residues. Trimming pared 0 bases from V and 5 bases from J, leaving 18 bases between.

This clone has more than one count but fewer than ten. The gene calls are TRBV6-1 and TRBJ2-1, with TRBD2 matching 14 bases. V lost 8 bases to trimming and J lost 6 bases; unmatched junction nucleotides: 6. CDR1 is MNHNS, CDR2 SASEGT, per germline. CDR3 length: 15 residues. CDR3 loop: CASGSGTSGSNEQFF. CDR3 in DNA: TGTGCCAGCGGTAGTGGGACTAGCGGGAGCAATGAGCAGTTCTTC.

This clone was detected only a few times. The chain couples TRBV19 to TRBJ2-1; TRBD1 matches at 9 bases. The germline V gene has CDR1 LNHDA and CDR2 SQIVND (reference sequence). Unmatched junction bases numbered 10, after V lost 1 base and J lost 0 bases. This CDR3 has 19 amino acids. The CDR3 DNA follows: TGTGCCAGTAGTATAGGGGGAGGACAGGGGCTCAGCTCCTACAATGAGCAGTTCTTC. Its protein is CASSIGGGQGLSSYNEQFF. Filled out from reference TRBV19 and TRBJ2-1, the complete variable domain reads DGGITQSPKYLFRKEGQNVTLSCEQNLNHDAMYWYRQDPGQGLRLIYYSQIVNDFQKGDIAEGYSVSREKKESFPLTVTSAQKNPTAFYLCASSIGGGQGLSSYNEQFFGPGTRLTVL.

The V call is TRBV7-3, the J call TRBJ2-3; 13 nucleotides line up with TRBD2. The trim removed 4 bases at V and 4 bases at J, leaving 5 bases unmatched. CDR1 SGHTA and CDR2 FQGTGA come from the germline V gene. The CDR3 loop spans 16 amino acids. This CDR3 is CASSSGLAGNADTQYF. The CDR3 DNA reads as TGTGCCAGCAGCTCGGGACTAGCGGGAAATGCAGATACGCAGTATTTT.

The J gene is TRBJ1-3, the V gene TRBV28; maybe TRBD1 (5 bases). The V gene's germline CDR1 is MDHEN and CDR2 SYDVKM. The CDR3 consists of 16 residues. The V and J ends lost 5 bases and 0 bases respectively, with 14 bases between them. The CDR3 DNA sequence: TGTGCCAGCAGTCAGGGATTCGCAAGCTCTGGAAACACCATATATTTT. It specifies CASSQGFASSGNTIYF.

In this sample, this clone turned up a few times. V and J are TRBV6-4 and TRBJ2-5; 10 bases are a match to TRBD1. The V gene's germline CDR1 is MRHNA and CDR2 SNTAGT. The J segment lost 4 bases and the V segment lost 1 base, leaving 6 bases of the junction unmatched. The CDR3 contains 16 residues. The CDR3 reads CASSDLGQGMGETQYF. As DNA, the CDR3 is TGTGCCAGCAGTGACTTGGGACAGGGGATGGGAGAGACCCAGTACTTC.